This T cell receptor (beta chain) originates from a study of T cell responses to AZD1222 COVID-19 vaccine. As concerns this clone: Within the sample, other DNA sequences also encode this same CDR3.

The CDR3 sequence is 13 residues long. Per germline, CDR1 LGHDT and CDR2 YNNKEL (reference sequence). Between the trimmed V and J ends, which lost 1 base and 3 bases, there was a span of 6 bases. The protocol was immunoSEQ multiplex PCR, while the TCRdb copy is restricted to in-frame clones and leaves out a portion. The sample carries 120,000 or so clones, about 88% recorded once. The chain uses TRBV3-1 (or the pseudogene TRBV3-2) and TRBJ2-5; D not certain. Sequencing was performed on peripheral blood, taken 28 days after the second AZD1222 dose. The origin of this receptor is an adult who received the AZD1222 COVID-19 vaccine. CDR3 nucleotide sequence: TGTGCCAGCAGCCAAGTTGGGAAAGAGACCCAGTACTTC. The encoded protein is CASSQVGKETQYF.